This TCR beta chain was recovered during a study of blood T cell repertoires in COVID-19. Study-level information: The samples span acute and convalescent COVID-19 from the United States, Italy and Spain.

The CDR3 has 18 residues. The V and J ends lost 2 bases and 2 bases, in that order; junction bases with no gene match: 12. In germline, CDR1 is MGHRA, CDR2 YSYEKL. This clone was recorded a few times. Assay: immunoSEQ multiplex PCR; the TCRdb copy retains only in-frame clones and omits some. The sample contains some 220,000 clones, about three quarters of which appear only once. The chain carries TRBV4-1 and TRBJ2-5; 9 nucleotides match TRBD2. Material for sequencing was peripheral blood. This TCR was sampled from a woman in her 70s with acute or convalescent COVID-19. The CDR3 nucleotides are TGCGCCAGCAGCCAATCAAGAAGGGCTAGCGGGGTTCAAGAGACCCAGTACTTC. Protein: CASSQSRRASGVQETQYF.